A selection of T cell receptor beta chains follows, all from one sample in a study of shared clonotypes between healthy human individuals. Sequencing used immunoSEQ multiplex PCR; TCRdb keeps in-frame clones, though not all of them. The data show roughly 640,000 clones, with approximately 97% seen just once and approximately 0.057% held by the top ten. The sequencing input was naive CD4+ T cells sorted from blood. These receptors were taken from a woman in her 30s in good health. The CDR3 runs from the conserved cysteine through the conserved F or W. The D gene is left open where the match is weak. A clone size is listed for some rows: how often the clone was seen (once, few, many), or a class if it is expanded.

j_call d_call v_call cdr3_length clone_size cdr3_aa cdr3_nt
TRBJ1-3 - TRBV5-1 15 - CASSLDGASGNTIYF TGCGCCAGCAGCTTGGATGGGGCGAGCGGAAACACCATATATTTT
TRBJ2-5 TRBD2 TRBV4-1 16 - CASSQDGAGKAETQYF TGCGCCAGCAGCCAAGATGGAGCGGGAAAGGCTGAGACCCAGTACTTC
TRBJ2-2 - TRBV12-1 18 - CASSPEGSTAFSGGELFF TGTGCCAGCAGCCCGGAAGGTAGTACGGCTTTCTCGGGCGGGGAGCTGTTTTTT
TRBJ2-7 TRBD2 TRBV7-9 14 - CASSPSGSSYEQYF TGTGCCAGCAGTCCTAGCGGGAGCTCCTACGAGCAGTACTTC
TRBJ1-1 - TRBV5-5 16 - CASSPTSTRMMDEAFF TGTGCCAGCAGCCCCACCTCAACGAGGATGATGGATGAAGCTTTCTTT
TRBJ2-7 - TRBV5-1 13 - CASSGRRGHEQYF TGCGCCAGCAGCGGAAGGAGGGGACACGAGCAGTACTTC
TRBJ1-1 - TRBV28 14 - CASSPPEGGDEAFF TGTGCCAGCAGTCCCCCCGAGGGGGGGGATGAAGCTTTCTTT
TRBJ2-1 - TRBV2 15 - CASRVESGFYNEQFF TGTGCCAGCAGGGTTGAAAGCGGGTTTTACAATGAGCAGTTCTTC
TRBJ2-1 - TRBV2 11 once CASRGSGEQFF TGTGCCAGCAGAGGGTCGGGTGAGCAGTTCTTC
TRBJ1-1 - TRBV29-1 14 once CSVEDQVMLIRAFF TGCAGCGTTGAAGATCAGGTCATGCTTATTCGGGCTTTCTTT
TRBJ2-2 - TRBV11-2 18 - CASSLSGWASVMAGELFF TGTGCCAGCAGCTTATCAGGCTGGGCTAGCGTCATGGCCGGGGAGCTGTTTTTT
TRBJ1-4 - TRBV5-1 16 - CASSFNVPGTNEKLFF TGCGCCAGCAGCTTCAACGTGCCAGGAACTAATGAAAAACTGTTTTTT
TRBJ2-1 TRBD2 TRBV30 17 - CAWNPGSVAGRANEQFF TGTGCCTGGAACCCCGGGTCAGTAGCGGGGAGGGCAAATGAGCAGTTCTTC
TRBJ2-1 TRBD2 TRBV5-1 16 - CASSLVLGKGGNEQFF TGCGCCAGCAGCTTGGTTCTGGGGAAGGGAGGGAATGAGCAGTTCTTC
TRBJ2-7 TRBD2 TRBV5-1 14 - CASSLWLAGGEQYF TGCGCCAGCAGCTTGTGGCTAGCGGGGGGCGAGCAGTACTTC
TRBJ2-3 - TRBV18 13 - CASSPNRADTQYF TGTGCCAGCTCACCTAATCGGGCAGATACGCAGTATTTT
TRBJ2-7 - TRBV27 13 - CASSPPGTYEQYF TGTGCCAGCAGTCCCCCAGGAACCTACGAGCAGTACTTC
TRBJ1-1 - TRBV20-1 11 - CSAHMQRSRVF TGCAGTGCCCACATGCAGCGCTCCCGGGTCTTT
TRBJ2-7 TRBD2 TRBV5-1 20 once CASSFRVPGLAGSIYYEQYF TGCGCCAGCAGCTTTCGAGTCCCGGGACTAGCGGGATCGATCTACTACGAGCAGTACTTC
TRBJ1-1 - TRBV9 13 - CASSVAWDTEAFF TGTGCCAGCAGCGTAGCTTGGGACACTGAAGCTTTCTTT
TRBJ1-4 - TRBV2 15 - CASSGASPTNEKLFF TGTGCCAGCAGTGGCGCCAGTCCAACTAATGAAAAACTGTTTTTT
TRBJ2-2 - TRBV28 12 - CASSLNTGELFF TGTGCCAGCAGTTTGAACACCGGGGAGCTGTTTTTT
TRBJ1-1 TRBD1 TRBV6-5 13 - CASSQDRGRSAFF TGTGCCAGCAGTCAGGACAGGGGTAGGTCTGCTTTCTTT